The 25 T cell receptor beta chains below all came from one sample that was sequenced in a study of blood T cell repertoires in COVID-19. Repertoires were generated with immunoSEQ multiplex PCR, while TCRdb's copy carries only in-frame clones and drops some. The profile shows 85,000 to 120,000 clones, roughly 85% of them singletons. Sample: peripheral blood. Receptors originate from a man aged 50 to 60 with active COVID-19.

The V call is TRBV12-3 or TRBV12-4, the J call TRBJ1-2, with D tentatively TRBD1 (5 bases). V lost 5 bases and J lost 4, with 11 bases in between. The CDR3 has 13 amino acids. Written as DNA, the CDR3 is TGTGCCAGCAGTCTGGGGGGAGCCTATGGCTACACCTTC. Protein product: CASSLGGAYGYTF.

This clone was observed a handful of times. The chain links TRBV19 to TRBJ1-6; 8 bases align to TRBD1. The CDR3 sequence is 16 residues long. CDR1 LNHDA and CDR2 SQIVND come from the germline V gene (reference sequence). V shed 10 bases and J 6 bases; nucleotides not matched to a gene: 14. This CDR3 is CATRGGRGQFNSPLHF. CDR3 nucleotides: TGTGCCACCAGGGGGGGCAGGGGGCAGTTTAATTCACCCCTCCACTTT.

The chain recombines TRBV7-6 with TRBJ2-2; the D gene is possibly TRBD1 (6 bases). Trimming cost V 1 base and J 2 bases, with 8 bases left between them. Germline V gene lookup returns CDR1 SGHVS and CDR2 FNYEAQ. This CDR3 region has 15 residues. CDR3 bases: TGTGCCAGCAGCTTAGAAGGGGGTAACACCGGGGAGCTGTTTTTT. As protein: CASSLEGGNTGELFF.

The gene calls are TRBV19 and TRBJ2-3, with D maybe TRBD2 (6 bases). V was cut by 5 bases and J by 0 bases, with 15 bases left in between. CDR3 length equals 16 residues. Germline V lookup: CDR1 LNHDA, CDR2 SQIVND (reference sequence). CDR3 nucleotides: TGTGCCAGTAGTGAGCGTAGCGGATATAGCACAGATACGCAGTATTTT. The encoded protein is CASSERSGYSTDTQYF. The complete variable domain, with remaining parts taken from reference TRBV19 and TRBJ2-3, reads DGGITQSPKYLFRKEGQNVTLSCEQNLNHDAMYWYRQDPGQGLRLIYYSQIVNDFQKGDIAEGYSVSREKKESFPLTVTSAQKNPTAFYLCASSERSGYSTDTQYFGPGTRLTVL.

This chain links TRBV19 with TRBJ2-2; TRBD1 agrees at 8 bases. The CDR3 runs 19 residues. CDR1 LNHDA and CDR2 SQIVND come from the germline V gene (reference sequence). Trimming at V came to 4 bases and at J to 2 bases, leaving 15 bases not matched to a gene. CDR3 sequence reads: CASSTQGQAEHSNTGELFF. CDR3 sequence (DNA): TGTGCCAGTAGTACCCAGGGACAGGCGGAACATAGTAACACCGGGGAGCTGTTTTTT.

V and J are TRBV4-1 and TRBJ1-1; D may be TRBD1 (5 bases). Trimming shortened V by 3 bases and J by 1 base, and 9 bases separated the two germline ends. Germline V gene sequence: CDR1 MGHRA, CDR2 YSYEKL. This CDR3 has 14 residues. CDR3 sequence: CASSQPGWNTEAFF. CDR3 coding DNA: TGCGCCAGCAGCCAGCCAGGGTGGAACACTGAAGCTTTCTTT.

The chain carries TRBV2 and TRBJ2-3; weak D call: TRBD2 (5 bases). Per germline, CDR1 SNHLY and CDR2 FYNNEI. V was pared by 2 bases and J by 2 bases, with 20 bases between. This CDR3 has 18 amino acids. The CDR3 DNA reads TGTGCCAGCAGTGAACTGGGGAGCCAACGAGGGATCACAGATACGCAGTATTTT. Its translation is CASSELGSQRGITDTQYF.

V gene TRBV7-9 combines with J gene TRBJ2-1, with TRBD1 matching 12 bases. The CDR3 is 14 amino acids. V lost 0 bases and J lost 14; bases outside the gene matches: 5. Germline values: CDR1 SEHNR, CDR2 FQNEAQ (reference sequence). Here the CDR3 DNA reads TGTGCCAGCAGCTTAGCCGGGACAGGGGGCCGGGAGTTCTTC. It translates to CASSLAGTGGREFF.

The V gene is TRBV5-4, the J gene TRBJ2-2, with a possible D match to TRBD1 (6 bases). Germline V gene sequence: CDR1 SGHNT, CDR2 YYREEE (reference sequence). The length of the CDR3 is 15 residues. The V end was cut by 2 bases, the J end by 5 bases, with 13 bases between. The CDR3 sequence: CASSFKGVSTGELFF. CDR3 DNA sequence: TGTGCCAGCAGCTTCAAGGGGGTATCGACCGGGGAGCTGTTTTTT.

The CDR3 region is CASSITEIQETQYF. The CDR3 bases are TGTGCCAGTAGTATTACAGAGATCCAAGAGACCCAGTACTTC. The chain joins TRBV19 to TRBJ2-5; no reliable D call. The CDR3 has 14 residues. The germline V gene encodes CDR1 LNHDA and CDR2 SQIVND (reference sequence). V lost 3 bases and J lost 1, with 9 bases in between.

This clone was picked up a small number of times. The chain combines TRBV29-1 with TRBJ2-2; unclear D gene. Germline CDR1 SQVTM, CDR2 ANQGSEA. Trimming took 6 bases from V and 2 from J, leaving 4 bases between them. This CDR3 has 11 amino acids. CDR3 coding DNA: TGCAGCGTGCTAAACACCGGGGAGCTGTTTTTT. This codes for CSVLNTGELFF.

This chain joins TRBV7-8 and TRBJ1-6, with TRBD1 matching 8 bases. The length of the CDR3 is 14 residues. CDR1 SGHVS and CDR2 FQNEAQ come from the germline V gene. The trim removed 0 bases at V and 10 bases at J, leaving 2 bases unmatched. CDR3 nucleotide sequence: TGTGCCAGCAGCTTAGCACAGGGGGACTCACCCCTCCACTTT. This translates into CASSLAQGDSPLHF.

CDR3 protein: CASSITRAGTEAFF. CDR3 coding DNA: TGTGCCAGTAGTATAACAAGGGCGGGAACTGAAGCTTTCTTT. The chain links TRBV19 to TRBJ1-1; D gene uncertain. The V gene lost 2 bases and the J gene lost 5 bases, with 12 bases spanning the gap. Germline CDR1 reads LNHDA; CDR2 reads SQIVND (reference sequence). This CDR3 spans 14 amino acids.

The CDR3 loop reads CATSDPGEGEQFF. CDR3 in DNA: TGTGCCACCAGTGACCCTGGAGAGGGTGAGCAGTTCTTC. V and J are TRBV24-1 and TRBJ2-1, with D perhaps TRBD2 (5 bases). The V gene's germline CDR1 is KGHDR and CDR2 SFDVKD. Trimming shortened V by 4 bases and J by 9 bases, and 12 bases separated the two germline ends. This CDR3 is 13 amino acids long.

The chain recombines TRBV6-1 with TRBJ2-5; unclear D gene. The CDR3 extends over 15 amino acids. With 0 bases removed from V and 6 bases from J, the gap between germline ends came to 14 bases. Germline assignment: CDR1 MNHNS and CDR2 SASEGT. The CDR3 nucleotides are TGTGCCAGCAGTGAAGCGCATTTATATAAGCAGACCCAGTACTTC. This sequence encodes CASSEAHLYKQTQYF.

The J gene is TRBJ2-3, the V gene TRBV7-9; a possible D gene is TRBD2 (6 bases). The CDR3 consists of 14 residues. V was shortened by 4 bases and J by 1 base, with 9 bases between the two germline ends. Germline V gene lookup returns CDR1 SEHNR and CDR2 FQNEAQ (reference sequence). DNA of the CDR3: TGTGCCAGCAGCTCCGAGCGGGGCACAGATACGCAGTATTTT. Its translation: CASSSERGTDTQYF.

The chain recombines TRBV18 with TRBJ2-4; D not resolved. Germline lookup yields CDR1 KGHSH and CDR2 LQKENI. The CDR3 is 17 amino acids. V dropped 4 bases and J dropped 0 bases, with 16 bases sitting between them. In nucleotides, the CDR3 is TGTGCCAGCTCACAGACTTCTCAGACCTCAGCCAAAAACATTCAGTACTTC. This gives the protein CASSQTSQTSAKNIQYF. The full variable domain, with the rest looked up from reference TRBV18 and TRBJ2-4, is NAGVMQNPRHLVRRRGQEARLRCSPMKGHSHVYWYRQLPEEGLKFMVYLQKENIIDESGMPKERFSAEFPKEGPSILRIQQVVRGDSAAYFCASSQTSQTSAKNIQYFGAGTRLSVL.

This sequence joins TRBV19 and TRBJ1-1; TRBD1 matches at 7 bases. The V and J ends lost 3 bases and 0 bases, in that order; junction bases with no gene match: 4. The CDR3 is made up of 15 amino acids. Germline V gene sequence: CDR1 LNHDA, CDR2 SQIVND (reference sequence). The CDR3 protein is CASSIPDRVNTEAFF. Written as DNA, the CDR3 is TGTGCCAGTAGTATCCCTGACAGGGTGAACACTGAAGCTTTCTTT.

The chain carries TRBV12-5 and TRBJ2-5, with 7 positions matching TRBD2. Germline V gene sequence: CDR1 LGHNT, CDR2 FRNRAP. The length of the CDR3 is 14 residues. V shed 2 bases, J shed 7 bases, and the junction held 7 bases outside the gene matches. The CDR3 region is CASGLPTSVGTQYF. In DNA, the CDR3 is TGTGCTAGTGGTTTGCCTACTAGCGTGGGGACCCAGTACTTC.

This sequence joins TRBV7-2 and TRBJ2-5, with 10 bases aligning to TRBD2. The J segment lost 2 bases and the V segment lost 0 bases, leaving 3 bases of the junction unmatched. CDR1 and CDR2 from the germline V gene are SGHTA and FQGNSA. The CDR3 totals 16 residues. The CDR3 loop reads CASSLAASGGQETQYF. The CDR3 DNA sequence: TGTGCCAGCAGCTTAGCGGCTAGCGGGGGACAAGAGACCCAGTACTTC.

The chain has TRBV11-3 and TRBJ2-3; a possible D gene is TRBD2 (5 bases). CDR1 is SGHNT, CDR2 YENEEA, per germline. The CDR3 contains 12 residues. Trimming pared 4 bases from V and 4 bases from J, leaving 6 bases between. CDR3 in amino acids: CASSSRADTQYF. CDR3 nucleotide sequence: TGTGCCAGCAGCTCGAGGGCAGATACGCAGTATTTT.

The chain is built from TRBV6-6 and TRBJ2-1; 10 bases line up with TRBD1. Germline CDR1 reads MNHNY; CDR2 reads SVGAGI (reference sequence). The trim removed 8 bases at V and 4 bases at J, leaving 2 bases unmatched. The CDR3 contains 13 residues. The CDR3: CASRQGAYNEQFF. The CDR3 DNA is TGTGCCAGCCGACAGGGGGCTTACAATGAGCAGTTCTTC.

The gene calls are TRBV5-1 and TRBJ2-5; 7 bases match TRBD2. The ends lost 2 bases at V and 3 bases at J; junction bases unmatched: 7. The CDR3 has 15 residues. Germline CDR1 SGHRS, CDR2 YFSETQ. The CDR3 sequence is CASSFNGAGEETQYF. CDR3 sequence (DNA): TGCGCCAGCAGCTTCAACGGGGCGGGAGAAGAGACCCAGTACTTC.

The chain is built from TRBV19 and TRBJ1-1, with TRBD1 matching over 10 bases. CDR3 length: 14 residues. Germline V gene data show CDR1 as LNHDA and CDR2 as SQIVND (reference sequence). Trimming at V came to 8 bases and at J to 4 bases, leaving 7 bases not matched to a gene. The CDR3 is CASRDGQGGTEAFF. CDR3 bases: TGTGCCAGTCGTGACGGACAGGGGGGCACTGAAGCTTTCTTT.

This rearrangement joins TRBV30 to TRBJ2-3, with unresolved D. V gave up 1 base and J gave up 4 bases, with 6 bases separating them. The CDR3 is 12 residues long. The germline gives CDR1 GTSNPN, CDR2 SVGIG (reference sequence). The chain's CDR3 is CAWSAGSDTQYF. In DNA, the CDR3 is TGTGCCTGGAGTGCAGGCTCAGATACGCAGTATTTT.